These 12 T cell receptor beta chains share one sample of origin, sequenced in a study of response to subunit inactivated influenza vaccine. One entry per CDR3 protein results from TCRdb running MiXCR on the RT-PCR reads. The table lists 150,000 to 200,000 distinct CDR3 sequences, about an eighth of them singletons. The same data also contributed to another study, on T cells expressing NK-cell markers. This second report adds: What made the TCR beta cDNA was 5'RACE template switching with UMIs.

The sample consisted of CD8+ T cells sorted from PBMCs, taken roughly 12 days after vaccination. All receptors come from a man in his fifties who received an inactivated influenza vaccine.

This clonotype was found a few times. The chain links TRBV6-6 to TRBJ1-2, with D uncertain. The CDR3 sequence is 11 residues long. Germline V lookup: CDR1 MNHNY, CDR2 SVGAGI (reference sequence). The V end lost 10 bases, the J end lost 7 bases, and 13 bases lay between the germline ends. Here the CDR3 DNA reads TGTGCCACCATCTTGGCCGGTGGCTACACCTTC. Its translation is CATILAGGYTF.

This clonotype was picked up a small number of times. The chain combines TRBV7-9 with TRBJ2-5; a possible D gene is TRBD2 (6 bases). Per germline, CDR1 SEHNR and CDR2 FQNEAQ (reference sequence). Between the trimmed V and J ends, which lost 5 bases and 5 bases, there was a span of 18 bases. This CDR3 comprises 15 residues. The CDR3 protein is CASSPPGTRGETQYF. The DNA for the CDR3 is TGTGCCAGCAGCCCCCCCGGGACTCGAGGGGAGACCCAGTACTTC.

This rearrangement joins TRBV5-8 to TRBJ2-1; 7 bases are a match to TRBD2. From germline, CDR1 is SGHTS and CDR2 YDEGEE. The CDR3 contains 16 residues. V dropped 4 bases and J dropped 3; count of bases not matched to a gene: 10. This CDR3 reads CASSPPRGGVYNEQFF. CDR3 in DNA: TGTGCCAGCAGCCCCCCGCGGGGAGGGGTCTACAATGAGCAGTTCTTC.

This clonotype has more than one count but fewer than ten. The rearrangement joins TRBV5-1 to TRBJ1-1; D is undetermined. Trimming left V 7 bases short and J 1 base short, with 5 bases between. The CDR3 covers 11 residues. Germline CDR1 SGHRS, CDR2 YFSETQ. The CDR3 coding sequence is TGCGCCAGCGGAGAGAACACTGAAGCTTTCTTT. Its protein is CASGENTEAFF.

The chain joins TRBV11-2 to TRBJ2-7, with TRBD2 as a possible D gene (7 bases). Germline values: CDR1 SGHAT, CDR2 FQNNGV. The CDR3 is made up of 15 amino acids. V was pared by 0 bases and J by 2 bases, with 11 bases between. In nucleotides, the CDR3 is TGTGCCAGCAGCTTAGACGGCGGGGGCGCCTACGAGCAGTACTTC. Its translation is CASSLDGGGAYEQYF.

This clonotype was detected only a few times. For the CDR3, the DNA is TGTGCCAGCAGTAAAACTAGCACAAACACCGGGGAGCTGTTTTTT. Translated: CASSKTSTNTGELFF. The chain joins TRBV27 to TRBJ2-2; possible D gene TRBD2, 6 bases. This CDR3 is 15 amino acids long. Germline loops: CDR1 MNHEY, CDR2 SMNVEV (reference sequence). V shed 5 bases and J shed 2 bases, with 12 bases lying between them.

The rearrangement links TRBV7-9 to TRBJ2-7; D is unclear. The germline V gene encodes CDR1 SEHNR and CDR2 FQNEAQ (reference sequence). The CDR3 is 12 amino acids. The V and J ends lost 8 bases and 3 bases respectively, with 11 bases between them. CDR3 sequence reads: CASSRANYEQYF. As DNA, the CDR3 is TGTGCCAGCTCCCGGGCCAACTACGAGCAGTACTTC.

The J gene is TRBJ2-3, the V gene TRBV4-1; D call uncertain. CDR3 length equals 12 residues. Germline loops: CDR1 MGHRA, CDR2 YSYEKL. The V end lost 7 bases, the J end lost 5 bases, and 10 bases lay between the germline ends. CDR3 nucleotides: TGCGCCAGCAAAGGACCGAAAGATACGCAGTATTTT. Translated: CASKGPKDTQYF.

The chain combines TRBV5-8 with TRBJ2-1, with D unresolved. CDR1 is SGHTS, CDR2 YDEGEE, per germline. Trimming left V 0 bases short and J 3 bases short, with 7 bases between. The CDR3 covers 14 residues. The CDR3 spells CASSLALNYNEQFF. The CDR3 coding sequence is TGTGCCAGCAGCTTGGCCCTAAACTACAATGAGCAGTTCTTC.

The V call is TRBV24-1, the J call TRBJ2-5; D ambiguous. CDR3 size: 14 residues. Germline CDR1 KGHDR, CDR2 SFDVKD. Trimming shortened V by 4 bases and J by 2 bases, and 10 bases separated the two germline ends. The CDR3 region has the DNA TGTGCCACCAGTGACCCAGTGGGGCAAGAGACCCAGTACTTC. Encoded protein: CATSDPVGQETQYF.

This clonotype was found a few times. DNA for the CDR3: TGTGCCAGCAGCTTAGAGGCGGATCAGCCCCAGCATTTT. Translation: CASSLEADQPQHF. The gene calls are TRBV11-2 and TRBJ1-5; D uncertain. Trimming removed 0 bases from V and 5 bases from J, with 5 bases in between. This CDR3 is 13 amino acids long. Germline assignment: CDR1 SGHAT and CDR2 FQNNGV.

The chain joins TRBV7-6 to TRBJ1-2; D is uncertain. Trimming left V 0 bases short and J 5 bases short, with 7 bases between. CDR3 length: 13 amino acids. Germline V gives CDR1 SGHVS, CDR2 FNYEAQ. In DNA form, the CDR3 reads TGTGCCAGCAGCTTAGCGCTCGGTTATGGCTACACCTTC. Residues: CASSLALGYGYTF.